These T cell receptor beta chains were read from a single sample in a study of cytomegalovirus exposure and HLA in healthy donors. The data were produced by immunoSEQ multiplex PCR, yet TCRdb's version contains in-frame clones alone and is incomplete. There are some 160,000 clones in the sample; around 80% occur only once, and 8.5% lies in the top ten. Material for sequencing was PBMCs. The receptors here all came from a male donor in good health and CMV-seropositive. The CDR3 runs from the conserved cysteine through the conserved F or W. D genes are given only for firm matches. Clone size is shown for a subset of rows, as once, few, many or a class of expanded clone.

j_gene | v_gene | abundance | len | d_gene | CDR3aa | CDR3nt
TRBJ2-1 | TRBV11-2 | . | 13 | . | CASRRASGGEQFF | TGTGCCAGCAGGAGGGCGAGCGGTGGTGAGCAGTTCTTC
TRBJ2-5 | TRBV7-2 | few | 17 | TRBD2 | CASSSPGGGRDRETQYF | TGTGCCAGCAGCTCCCCGGGGGGCGGGAGGGACCGAGAGACCCAGTACTTC
TRBJ2-3 | TRBV5-4 | once | 14 | . | CASSSPVRGDTQYF | TGTGCCAGCAGCTCGCCCGTAAGAGGGGATACGCAGTATTTT
TRBJ2-5 | TRBV19 | . | 12 | . | CASSNLEETQYF | TGTGCCAGTAGTAACTTAGAAGAGACCCAGTACTTC
TRBJ2-7 | TRBV29-1 | few | 11 | . | CSVVRAGEQYF | TGCAGCGTTGTGAGGGCGGGGGAGCAGTACTTC
TRBJ2-7 | TRBV30 | . | 14 | . | CAWNSGGLGYEQYF | TGTGCCTGGAACTCAGGGGGGCTAGGGTACGAGCAGTACTTC
TRBJ1-1 | TRBV27 | . | 15 | . | CASSLSGPLNTEAFF | TGTGCCAGCAGTTTATCGGGGCCACTAAACACTGAAGCTTTCTTT
TRBJ1-1 | TRBV5-1 | . | 11 | TRBD1 | CASSGTGGAFF | TGCGCCAGCAGCGGGACAGGGGGAGCTTTCTTT
TRBJ2-4 | TRBV7-8 | . | 14 | . | CASIPDRSKNSQYF | TGTGCCAGCATACCGGACAGATCCAAAAACAGTCAGTACTTC
TRBJ2-7 | TRBV18 | . | 15 | TRBD1 | CASSPIGTGVGEQYF | TGTGCCAGCTCACCAATCGGGACAGGGGTAGGAGAGCAGTACTTC
TRBJ1-5 | TRBV7-2 | . | 16 | TRBD1 | CASSSGQGQVHQPQHF | TGTGCCAGCAGCTCGGGACAGGGGCAGGTACATCAGCCCCAGCATTTT
TRBJ2-7 | TRBV5-1 | . | 15 | TRBD1 | CASSFSGQGPYEQYF | TGCGCCAGCAGCTTCTCGGGACAGGGCCCCTACGAGCAGTACTTC
TRBJ2-7 | TRBV19 | . | 13 | . | CASSKPGSYEQYF | TGTGCCAGTAGTAAACCAGGCTCCTACGAGCAGTACTTC
TRBJ1-6 | TRBV5-4 | . | 14 | . | CASSSAGSHSPLHF | TGTGCCAGCAGCTCGGCAGGGTCGCATTCACCCCTCCACTTT
TRBJ2-1 | TRBV27 | . | 15 | . | CASSLPQGSYNEQFF | TGTGCCAGCAGTTTACCCCAGGGTTCCTACAATGAGCAGTTCTTC
TRBJ2-2 | TRBV4-3 | . | 15 | TRBD2 | CASSQGTSGTGELFF | TGCGCCAGCAGCCAGGGGACTAGCGGCACCGGGGAGCTGTTTTTT
TRBJ2-7 | TRBV6-1 | . | 15 | TRBD1 | CASRAGTGGSYEQYF | TGTGCCAGCAGAGCCGGGACAGGGGGCTCCTACGAGCAGTACTTC
TRBJ1-2 | TRBV7-2 | . | 14 | . | CASSADGIRYGYTF | TGTGCCAGCAGCGCAGACGGGATACGCTATGGCTACACCTTC
TRBJ2-3 | TRBV30 | once | 15 | . | CAWSRLASSTDTQYF | TGTGCCTGGTCTCGCCTGGCTTCGAGCACAGATACGCAGTATTTT
TRBJ1-5 | TRBV11-2 | . | 13 | . | CASSLDYSGPQHF | TGTGCCAGCAGCTTAGATTATTCGGGACCCCAGCATTTT
TRBJ1-2 | TRBV10-2 | . | 15 | . | CASSPGPGINYGYTF | TGCGCCAGCAGTCCCGGGCCCGGGATTAACTATGGCTACACCTTC
TRBJ2-7 | TRBV5-1 | once | 15 | TRBD2 | CASSLSSGDLYEQYF | TGCGCCAGCAGCTTGTCTAGCGGGGACCTCTACGAGCAGTACTTC
TRBJ1-5 | TRBV18 | few | 15 | TRBD1 | CASSRGTGDRQPQHF | TGTGCCAGCTCACGCGGGACAGGGGACCGGCAGCCCCAGCATTTT
TRBJ2-3 | TRBV6-5 | . | 15 | . | CASSSMGAQTDTQYF | TGTGCCAGCAGTTCTATGGGGGCACAGACAGATACGCAGTATTTT
TRBJ2-3 | TRBV4-1 | . | 18 | TRBD2 | CASSSSGLAGGGTDTQYF | TGCGCCAGCAGCTCTTCGGGACTAGCGGGAGGGGGGACAGATACGCAGTATTTT
TRBJ1-4 | TRBV5-4 | . | 17 | TRBD1 | CASSLVGTGLAGEKLFF | TGTGCCAGCAGCTTGGTTGGGACAGGGTTGGCGGGAGAAAAACTGTTTTTT
TRBJ2-1 | TRBV6-5 | . | 15 | TRBD2 | CASSYSGGDYNEQFF | TGTGCCAGCAGCTATAGCGGGGGCGATTACAATGAGCAGTTCTTC
TRBJ1-2 | TRBV4-1 | . | 14 | TRBD1 | CASSRPTGPYGYTF | TGCGCCAGCAGCCGCCCGACAGGGCCCTATGGCTACACCTTC
TRBJ2-7 | TRBV7-6 | . | 14 | TRBD2 | CASSPRLAGYEQYF | TGTGCCAGCAGCCCCCGACTAGCGGGATACGAGCAGTACTTC
TRBJ1-2 | TRBV4-3 | . | 12 | . | CASSQEGGSSTF | TGCGCCAGCAGCCAAGAAGGCGGGTCCTCCACCTTC
TRBJ1-2 | TRBV15 | . | 14 | . | CATSRAGFGYGYTF | TGTGCCACCAGCAGAGCAGGGTTCGGCTATGGCTACACCTTC
TRBJ2-7 | TRBV6-5 | few | 14 | TRBD1 | CASSTGTATYEQYF | TGTGCCAGCAGTACCGGGACAGCTACTTACGAGCAGTACTTC
TRBJ2-7 | TRBV7-2 | . | 17 | TRBD2 | CASSLTGTSGARYEQYF | TGTGCCAGCAGCCTGACTGGGACTAGCGGGGCCCGCTACGAGCAGTACTTC
TRBJ2-1 | TRBV7-2 | few | 16 | . | CASSLGVRSAYNEQFF | TGTGCCAGCAGCTTAGGGGTCAGAAGCGCCTACAATGAGCAGTTCTTC
TRBJ2-5 | TRBV7-2 | . | 12 | . | CASSRGGETQYF | TGTGCCAGCAGCCGAGGGGGAGAGACCCAGTACTTC
TRBJ1-5 | TRBV9 | . | 15 | . | CASSVGGNGNQPQHF | TGTGCCAGCAGCGTAGGAGGGAATGGCAATCAGCCCCAGCATTTT
TRBJ2-7 | TRBV28 | once | 13 | TRBD1 | CASSLDRGREQYF | TGTGCCAGCAGTCTGGACAGGGGGCGCGAGCAGTACTTC
TRBJ1-2 | TRBV7-9 | . | 14 | TRBD1 | CASSLVTGGSGYTF | TGTGCCAGCAGCTTAGTAACAGGGGGTTCCGGCTACACCTTC
TRBJ2-7 | TRBV6-6 | . | 13 | . | CASSLGTADEQYF | TGTGCCAGCAGCCTCGGGACTGCGGACGAGCAGTACTTC
TRBJ2-7 | TRBV5-4 | once | 13 | . | CASSSQGGTEQYF | TGTGCCAGCAGCTCGCAGGGGGGTACCGAGCAGTACTTC
TRBJ2-5 | TRBV14 | . | 16 | . | CASSQDHRVSTETQYF | TGTGCCAGCAGCCAAGACCACAGGGTCAGTACAGAGACCCAGTACTTC
TRBJ2-7 | TRBV9 | . | 12 | . | CASSPRPYEQYF | TGTGCCAGCAGCCCCCGTCCCTACGAGCAGTACTTC
TRBJ1-3 | TRBV2 | . | 14 | . | CASRQGFSGNTIYF | TGTGCCAGCAGACAGGGCTTCTCTGGAAACACCATATATTTT
TRBJ1-1 | TRBV15 | . | 16 | . | CATSRVVGRGSTEAFF | TGTGCCACCAGCAGAGTTGTAGGGAGGGGGAGCACTGAAGCTTTCTTT
TRBJ1-1 | TRBV5-1 | . | 13 | . | CASRVGANTEAFF | TGCGCCAGCAGGGTAGGGGCGAACACTGAAGCTTTCTTT
TRBJ2-7 | TRBV14 | . | 16 | TRBD1 | CASSQPRQGRNYEQYF | TGTGCCAGCAGCCAACCTCGACAGGGGAGGAACTACGAGCAGTACTTC
TRBJ2-1 | TRBV10-1 | . | 14 | TRBD2 | CASGASGSYNEQFF | TGCGCCAGCGGGGCAAGCGGGAGTTACAATGAGCAGTTCTTC
TRBJ2-2 | TRBV18 | . | 17 | TRBD2 | CASSPLRGSRNTGELFF | TGTGCCAGCTCACCACTGCGCGGGAGTCGTAACACCGGGGAGCTGTTTTTT
TRBJ2-1 | TRBV7-7 | . | 14 | . | CASSLGGIYNEQFF | TGTGCCAGCAGCTTAGGCGGGATCTACAATGAGCAGTTCTTC
TRBJ1-1 | TRBV10-1 | . | 15 | TRBD1 | CASSEFWDRNTEAFF | TGCGCCAGCAGTGAGTTTTGGGACAGGAACACTGAAGCTTTCTTT
TRBJ1-1 | TRBV6-5 | . | 11 | TRBD1 | CASMGTVEAFF | TGTGCCAGCATGGGGACAGTTGAAGCTTTCTTT
TRBJ1-1 | TRBV27 | . | 13 | . | CASVSLVNTEAFF | TGTGCCAGCGTCTCACTGGTTAACACTGAAGCTTTCTTT
TRBJ1-1 | TRBV29-1 | once | 14 | TRBD1 | CSVRKTGGNTEAFF | TGCAGCGTACGAAAGACAGGGGGAAACACTGAAGCTTTCTTT